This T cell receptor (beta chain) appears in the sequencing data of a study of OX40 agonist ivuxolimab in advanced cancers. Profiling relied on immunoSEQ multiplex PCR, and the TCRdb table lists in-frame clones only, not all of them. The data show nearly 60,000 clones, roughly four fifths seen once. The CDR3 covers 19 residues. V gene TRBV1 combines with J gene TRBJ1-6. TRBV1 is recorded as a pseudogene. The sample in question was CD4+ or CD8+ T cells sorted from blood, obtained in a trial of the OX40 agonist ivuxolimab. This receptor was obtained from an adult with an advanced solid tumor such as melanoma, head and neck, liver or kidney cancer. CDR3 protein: CTSSQGPGPPNGHNSPLHF. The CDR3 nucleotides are TGCACCAGCAGCCAAGGACCGGGACCCCCGAACGGTCATAATTCACCCCTCCACTTT.